This TCR beta chain stems from a study of blood T cell repertoires in COVID-19. Across the study: PBMCs, B-cell-depleted T cells, or T cells provided the cDNA or gDNA that made up the material.

In the original workflow: Counts of nucleated cells, estimated from reference gene primer amplification, were obtained. Sequencing was performed with immunoSEQ multiplex PCR; in TCRdb, only in-frame clones are kept and a portion is missing. The V and J calls and clone size were taken over from that table, and D and trimming were inferred from the DNA. The sample includes roughly 230,000 clones, about 90% of them seen just once. Germline-derived CDR1 and CDR2 are LNHDA and SQIVND (reference sequence). The CDR3 contains 14 residues. The V end was cut by 6 bases, the J end by 4 bases, with 16 bases between. Participants were aged about 18 to 95 years, lived in under 30 US areas, and enrolled virtually. Assignment of participants to cohorts was predicated upon participant-reported clinical history.

This clonotype was sampled from a woman aged 30 to 39 with acute COVID-19. The chain uses TRBV19 and TRBJ2-7, with D unresolved. Sequenced input: PBMCs or T cells enriched from blood (not recorded which). CDR3 nucleotides: TGTGCCAGTAGCCGAACGACTCTCTCTTACGAGCAGTACTTC. Amino acid sequence: CASSRTTLSYEQYF. Variable domain in full (rest from reference TRBV19 and TRBJ2-7): DGGITQSPKYLFRKEGQNVTLSCEQNLNHDAMYWYRQDPGQGLRLIYYSQIVNDFQKGDIAEGYSVSREKKESFPLTVTSAQKNPTAFYLCASSRTTLSYEQYFGPGTRLTVT.